This TCR beta chain was profiled in a study of regulatory T cells in long-lasting Graves disease. Regarding the study as a whole: Newly diagnosed patients shared more than 750 public clonotypes; persistent patients shared around 2,800.

Germline loops: CDR1 LNHDA, CDR2 SQIVND (reference sequence). Trimming removed 10 bases from V and 8 bases from J; junction bases left unmatched: 9. This CDR3 comprises 13 residues. This clonotype appeared a few times. Its target is unknown. Time point described: newly diagnosed GD, antithyroid drugs for less than 3 months. The authors made the TCR library using RNA they extracted from PBMCs. In building TCR beta libraries, iRepertoire HTBI primers were used together with Arm-PCR of CDR3 regions. TCRdb itself ran the multiplex PCR reads through MiXCR, one entry per CDR3 protein. The data contain approximately 350,000 distinct CDR3 sequences, 15% to 20% of them seen just once; the ten biggest clones take up roughly 29%. These data also featured in a second study, about T cells in Graves' hyperthyroidism and ophthalmopathy.

This chain joins TRBV19 and TRBJ1-4, with 8 bases aligning to TRBD1. The sample consisted of peripheral blood mononuclear cells (PBMCs), taken at new diagnosis, from a patient treated with antithyroid drugs. The sequence was obtained from a man aged 40-55 years with Graves disease. The CDR3 loop is CATAPGTGEKLFF. The CDR3 DNA sequence: TGTGCCACCGCACCCGGGACAGGAGAAAAACTGTTTTTT.